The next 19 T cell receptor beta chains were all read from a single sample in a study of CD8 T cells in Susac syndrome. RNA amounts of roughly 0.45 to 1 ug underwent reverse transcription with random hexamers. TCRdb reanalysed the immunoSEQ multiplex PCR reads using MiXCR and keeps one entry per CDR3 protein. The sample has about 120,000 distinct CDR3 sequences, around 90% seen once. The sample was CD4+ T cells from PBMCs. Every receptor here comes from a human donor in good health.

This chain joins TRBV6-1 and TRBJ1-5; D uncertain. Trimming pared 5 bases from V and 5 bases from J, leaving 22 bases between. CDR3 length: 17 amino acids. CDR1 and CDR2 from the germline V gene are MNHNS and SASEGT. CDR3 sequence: CASSHIIDDGLDQPQHF. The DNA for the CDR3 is TGTGCCAGCAGTCATATAATTGACGACGGGCTGGATCAGCCCCAGCATTTT.

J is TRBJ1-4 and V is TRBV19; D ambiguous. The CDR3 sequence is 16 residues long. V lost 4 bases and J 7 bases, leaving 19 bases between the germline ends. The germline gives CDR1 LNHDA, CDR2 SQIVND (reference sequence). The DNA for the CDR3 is TGTGCCAGTAGTACCCGCGGGTCGACCCACATTGAAAAACTGTTTTTT. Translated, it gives CASSTRGSTHIEKLFF.

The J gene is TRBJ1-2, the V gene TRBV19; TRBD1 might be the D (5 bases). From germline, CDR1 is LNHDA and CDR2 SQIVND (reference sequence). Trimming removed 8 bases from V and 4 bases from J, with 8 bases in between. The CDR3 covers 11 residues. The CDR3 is CASWDGYGYTF. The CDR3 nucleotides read TGTGCCAGTTGGGACGGCTATGGCTACACCTTC.

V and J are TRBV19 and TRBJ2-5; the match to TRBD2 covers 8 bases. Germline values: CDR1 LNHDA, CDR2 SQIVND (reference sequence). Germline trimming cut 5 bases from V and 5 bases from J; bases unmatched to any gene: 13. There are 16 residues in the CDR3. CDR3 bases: TGTGCCAGTAGTCAGCGGCTAGCGGGCCCTTGGGAGACCCAGTACTTC. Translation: CASSQRLAGPWETQYF.

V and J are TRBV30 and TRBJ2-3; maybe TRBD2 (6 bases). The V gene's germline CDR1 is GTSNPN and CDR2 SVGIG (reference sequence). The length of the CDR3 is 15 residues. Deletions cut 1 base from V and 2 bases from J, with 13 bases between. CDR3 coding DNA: TGTGCCTGGAGTGACCCGGGAGCCCTCACAGATACGCAGTATTTT. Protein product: CAWSDPGALTDTQYF.

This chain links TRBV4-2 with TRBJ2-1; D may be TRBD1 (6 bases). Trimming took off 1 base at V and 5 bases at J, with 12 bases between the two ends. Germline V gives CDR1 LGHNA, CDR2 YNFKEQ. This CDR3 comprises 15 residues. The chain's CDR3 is CASSQVTGLHNEQFF. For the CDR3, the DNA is TGTGCCAGCAGCCAAGTTACAGGGCTTCACAATGAGCAGTTCTTC.

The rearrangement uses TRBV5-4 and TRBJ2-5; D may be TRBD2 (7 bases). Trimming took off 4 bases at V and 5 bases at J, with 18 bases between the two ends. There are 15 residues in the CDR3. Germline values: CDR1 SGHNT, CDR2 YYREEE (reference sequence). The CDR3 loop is CASSLGSGGTETQYF. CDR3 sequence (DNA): TGTGCCAGCAGCCTCGGCTCGGGGGGCACGGAGACCCAGTACTTC.

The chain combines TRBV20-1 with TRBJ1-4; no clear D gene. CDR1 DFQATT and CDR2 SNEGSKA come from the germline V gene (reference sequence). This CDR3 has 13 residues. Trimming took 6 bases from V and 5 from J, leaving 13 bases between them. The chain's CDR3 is CSASTSKNEKLFF. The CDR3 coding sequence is TGCAGTGCCAGCACCTCTAAAAATGAAAAACTGTTTTTT.

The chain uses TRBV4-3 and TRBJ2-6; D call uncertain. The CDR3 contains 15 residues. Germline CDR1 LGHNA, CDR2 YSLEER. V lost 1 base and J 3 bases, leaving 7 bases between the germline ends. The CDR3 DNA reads TGCGCCAGCAGCCAAGTGGGTGATGGGGCCAACGTCCTGACTTTC. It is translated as CASSQVGDGANVLTF.

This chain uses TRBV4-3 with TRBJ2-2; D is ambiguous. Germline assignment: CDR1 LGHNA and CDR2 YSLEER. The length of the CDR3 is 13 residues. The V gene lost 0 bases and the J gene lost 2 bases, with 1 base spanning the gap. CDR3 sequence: CASSQENTGELFF. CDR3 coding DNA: TGCGCCAGCAGCCAAGAAAACACCGGGGAGCTGTTTTTT.

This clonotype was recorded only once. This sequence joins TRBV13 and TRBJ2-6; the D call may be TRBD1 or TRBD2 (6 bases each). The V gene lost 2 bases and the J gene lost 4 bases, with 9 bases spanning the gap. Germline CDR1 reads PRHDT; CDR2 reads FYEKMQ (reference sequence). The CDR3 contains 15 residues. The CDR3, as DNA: TGTGCCAGCAGCTTACGGGGGCTCGGGGCCAACGTCCTGACTTTC. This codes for CASSLRGLGANVLTF.

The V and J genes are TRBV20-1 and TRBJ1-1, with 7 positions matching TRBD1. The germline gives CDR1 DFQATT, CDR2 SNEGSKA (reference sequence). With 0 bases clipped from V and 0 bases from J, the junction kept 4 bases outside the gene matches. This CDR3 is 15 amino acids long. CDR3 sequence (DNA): TGCAGTGCTAGAGATTCGGGACAGCTGAACACTGAAGCTTTCTTT. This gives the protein CSARDSGQLNTEAFF.

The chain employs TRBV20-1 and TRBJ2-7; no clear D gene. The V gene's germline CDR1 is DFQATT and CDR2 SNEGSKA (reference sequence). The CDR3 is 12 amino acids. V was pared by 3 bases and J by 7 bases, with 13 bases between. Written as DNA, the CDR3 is TGCAGTGCTAGTTTGTCACCGAGGGAGCAGTACTTC. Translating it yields CSASLSPREQYF.

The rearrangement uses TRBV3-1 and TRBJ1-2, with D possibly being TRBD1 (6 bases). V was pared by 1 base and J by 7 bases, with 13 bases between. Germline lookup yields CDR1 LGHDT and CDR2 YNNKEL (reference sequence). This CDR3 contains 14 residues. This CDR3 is CASSQVAGESGYTF. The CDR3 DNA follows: TGTGCCAGCAGCCAAGTAGCAGGGGAAAGTGGCTACACCTTC.

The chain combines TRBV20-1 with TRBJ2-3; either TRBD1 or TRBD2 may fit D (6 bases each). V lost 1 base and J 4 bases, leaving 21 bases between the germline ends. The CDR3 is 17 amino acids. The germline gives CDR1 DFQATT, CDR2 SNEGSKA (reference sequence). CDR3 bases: TGCAGTGCTAGAGGAGCTTCCCGGGGGCGTGGGGCAGATACGCAGTATTTT. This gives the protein CSARGASRGRGADTQYF.

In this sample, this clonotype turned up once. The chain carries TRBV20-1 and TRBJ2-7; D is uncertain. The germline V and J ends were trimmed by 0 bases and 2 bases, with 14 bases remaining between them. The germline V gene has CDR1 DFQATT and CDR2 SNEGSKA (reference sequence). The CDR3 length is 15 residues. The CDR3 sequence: CSARDSETSTYEQYF. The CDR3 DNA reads TGCAGTGCTAGAGATTCCGAGACATCGACCTACGAGCAGTACTTC.

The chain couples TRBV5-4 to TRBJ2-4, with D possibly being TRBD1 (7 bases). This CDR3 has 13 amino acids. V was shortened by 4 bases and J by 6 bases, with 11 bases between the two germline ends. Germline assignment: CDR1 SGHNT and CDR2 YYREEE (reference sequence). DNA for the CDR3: TGTGCCAGCAGCCAGGGGGGTGGAAACATTCAGTACTTC. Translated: CASSQGGGNIQYF.

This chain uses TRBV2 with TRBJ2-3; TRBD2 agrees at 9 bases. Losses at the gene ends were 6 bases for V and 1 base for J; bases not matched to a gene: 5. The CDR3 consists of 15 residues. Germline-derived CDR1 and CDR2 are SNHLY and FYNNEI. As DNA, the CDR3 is TGTGCCAGCAGAAGGGTAGCGGGGGGCACAGATACGCAGTATTTT. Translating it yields CASRRVAGGTDTQYF.

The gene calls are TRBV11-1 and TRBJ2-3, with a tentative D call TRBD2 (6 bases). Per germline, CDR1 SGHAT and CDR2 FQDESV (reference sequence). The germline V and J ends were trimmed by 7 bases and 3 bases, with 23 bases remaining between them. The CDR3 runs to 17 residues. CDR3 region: CASTLSRTFRGTDTQYF. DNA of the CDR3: TGTGCCAGCACCCTCAGTCGTACATTCCGGGGGACAGATACGCAGTATTTT.